The 24 T cell receptor beta chains presented below share a single source sample, sequenced in a study of cytomegalovirus exposure and HLA in healthy donors. The primer mix had 60 Vbeta and 13 Jbeta primers. TCRdb's table, derived via immunoSEQ multiplex PCR, lists solely in-frame clones and lacks some. This repertoire shows roughly 130,000 clones, around 83% found once; its top ten account for 1% to 1.5%. The sequencing sample was made of PBMCs. The receptors originated from a girl aged 2 to 9 in good health and CMV-seronegative.

V gene TRBV5-4 combines with J gene TRBJ2-1, with 11 nucleotides matching TRBD2. This CDR3 contains 16 residues. The trim removed 4 bases at V and 3 bases at J, leaving 6 bases unmatched. CDR1 SGHNT and CDR2 YYREEE come from the germline V gene (reference sequence). The chain's CDR3 is CASSRPTSGSYNEQFF. CDR3 DNA sequence: TGTGCCAGCAGCCGTCCAACTAGCGGGAGCTACAATGAGCAGTTCTTC.

The chain links TRBV25-1 to TRBJ2-7; 8 bases agree with TRBD2. Germline V gene data show CDR1 as MGHDK and CDR2 as SYGVNS. This CDR3 is built from 16 residues. Germline trimming cut 0 bases from V and 5 bases from J; bases unmatched to any gene: 9. CDR3 sequence (DNA): TGTGCCAGCAGTGAATATCGCGGCGGGAGGATCAACGAGCAGTACTTC. Amino acids: CASSEYRGGRINEQYF.

The V and J genes are TRBV28 and TRBJ2-1; 9 bases align to TRBD2. The germline CDR1 and CDR2 sequences are MDHEN and SYDVKM. The CDR3 contains 17 residues. After removal of 2 bases from V and 4 bases from J, the junction contained 9 bases not matched to a gene. The CDR3 spells CASSLRASGMGYNEQFF. The DNA of the CDR3 is TGTGCCAGCAGTTTAAGGGCTAGCGGGATGGGTTACAATGAGCAGTTCTTC.

This clone was seen a handful of times. The chain recombines TRBV27 with TRBJ1-2; 9 nucleotides line up with TRBD1. With 2 bases clipped from V and 5 bases from J, the junction kept 12 bases outside the gene matches. This CDR3 comprises 17 residues. Germline V gene lookup returns CDR1 MNHEY and CDR2 SMNVEV (reference sequence). Written as DNA, the CDR3 is TGTGCCAGCAGTTTAAGTGGACAGGGGTCCAGAATTTATGGCTACACCTTC. Protein product: CASSLSGQGSRIYGYTF.

This chain links TRBV7-2 with TRBJ1-5; D gene uncertain. CDR1 and CDR2 (germline): SGHTA, FQGNSA. The V and J ends lost 4 bases and 3 bases respectively, with 7 bases between them. This CDR3 comprises 13 residues. The DNA for the CDR3 is TGTGCCAGCAGCTCCGACACCAATCAGCCCCAGCATTTT. Protein product: CASSSDTNQPQHF.

This rearrangement joins TRBV7-2 to TRBJ2-7; a possible D gene is TRBD1 (6 bases). The CDR3 sequence is 14 residues long. V was pared by 3 bases and J by 1 base, with 10 bases between. Germline V gene data show CDR1 as SGHTA and CDR2 as FQGNSA. CDR3 nucleotide sequence: TGTGCCAGCAGCTTGTCGACAGGATCCTACGAGCAGTACTTC. Amino acids: CASSLSTGSYEQYF.

This rearrangement joins TRBV5-5 to TRBJ2-1; D may be TRBD2 (5 bases). Trimming shortened V by 4 bases and J by 9 bases, and 20 bases separated the two germline ends. There are 15 residues in the CDR3. Germline CDR1 and CDR2: SGHKS and YYEKEE (reference sequence). This chain's CDR3 is CASSGWYYGIGEQFF. Here the CDR3 DNA reads TGTGCCAGCAGCGGATGGTATTACGGGATTGGTGAGCAGTTCTTC.

The chain recombines TRBV4-3 with TRBJ1-1; the match to TRBD1 covers 9 bases. The CDR3 sequence is 15 residues long. V shed 4 bases and J 5 bases; nucleotides not matched to a gene: 8. Germline V gene lookup returns CDR1 LGHNA and CDR2 YSLEER. The CDR3 is CASSRLQGASTEAFF. The CDR3 DNA sequence: TGCGCCAGCAGCCGTCTACAGGGGGCAAGTACTGAAGCTTTCTTT.

The chain carries TRBV2 and TRBJ2-7, with TRBD1 matching over 8 bases. CDR3 size: 14 residues. The germline CDR1 and CDR2 sequences are SNHLY and FYNNEI. Trimming took 7 bases from V and 0 from J; bases not matched to a gene: 5. The CDR3, as DNA: TGTGCCAGCAAGGACAGGGATAGCTCCTACGAGCAGTACTTC. The encoded protein is CASKDRDSSYEQYF.

The J gene is TRBJ1-2, the V gene TRBV19; 9 bases align to TRBD1. This CDR3 comprises 16 residues. Germline V gene lookup returns CDR1 LNHDA and CDR2 SQIVND (reference sequence). J was trimmed by 3 bases and V by 4 bases; bases with no gene match: 9. This CDR3 is CASSTSLTGGHYGYTF. Written as DNA, the CDR3 is TGTGCCAGTAGTACAAGTTTAACAGGGGGCCACTATGGCTACACCTTC.

In regard to this clone: One end of the junction fails to match germline, which may point to a read error. The CDR3 bases are TGTGCCACCAGTCCCCAGGGAAGCAATCAGCCCCAGCATTTT. The encoded protein is CATSPQGSNQPQHF. The chain recombines TRBV10-3 with TRBJ1-5; a possible D gene is TRBD1 (5 bases). The CDR3 extends over 14 amino acids. CDR1 is ENHRY and CDR2 is SYGVKD in the germline V gene.

This chain links TRBV14 with TRBJ1-4; weak D call: TRBD1 (5 bases). Germline V gives CDR1 SGHDN, CDR2 FVKESK. CDR3 length equals 14 residues. V lost 2 bases and J lost 8, with 12 bases in between. In DNA form, the CDR3 reads TGTGCCAGCAGCCAAACGGGGGTCGGAGAAAAACTGTTTTTT. Translated, it gives CASSQTGVGEKLFF.

The chain combines TRBV27 with TRBJ1-2; 8 bases are a match to TRBD1. The CDR3 sequence is 14 residues long. V shed 4 bases and J 6 bases; nucleotides not matched to a gene: 7. CDR1 is MNHEY, CDR2 SMNVEV, per germline (reference sequence). CDR3 bases: TGTGCCAGCAGTTCGGGACAGGTGGTCCATGGCTACACCTTC. Amino acids: CASSSGQVVHGYTF.

The chain joins TRBV30 to TRBJ2-3; D not resolved. With 2 bases removed from V and 1 base from J, the gap between germline ends came to 7 bases. This CDR3 region has 13 residues. Germline values: CDR1 GTSNPN, CDR2 SVGIG (reference sequence). This chain's CDR3 is CAWSTPGTDTQYF. CDR3 coding DNA: TGTGCCTGGAGTACCCCGGGCACAGATACGCAGTATTTT.

The rearrangement uses TRBV7-2 and TRBJ2-5; TRBD2 aligns across 13 bases. The CDR3 runs 17 residues. Germline CDR1 and CDR2: SGHTA and FQGNSA. J was trimmed by 4 bases and V by 1 base; bases with no gene match: 6. CDR3 sequence: CASSLDLLAGGGETQYF. CDR3 sequence (DNA): TGTGCCAGCAGCTTAGACCTACTAGCGGGGGGGGGAGAGACCCAGTACTTC.

This sequence joins TRBV9 and TRBJ1-6, with D hard to call. CDR1 is SGDLS, CDR2 YYNGEE, per germline. V was cut by 2 bases and J by 5 bases, with 11 bases left in between. The CDR3 extends over 15 amino acids. The CDR3: CASSVEGSDNSPLHF. CDR3 nucleotide sequence: TGTGCCAGCAGCGTGGAGGGCAGCGATAATTCACCCCTCCACTTT.

This clone was seen just once. For the CDR3, the DNA is TGCGCCAGCGTGAGTTTGTTTCCGTTCTTC. Its translation: CASVSLFPFF. The chain employs TRBV4-1 and TRBJ2-1, with D uncertain. Trimming took off 8 bases at V and 15 bases at J, with 14 bases between the two ends. This CDR3 has 10 residues. Germline V gives CDR1 MGHRA, CDR2 YSYEKL.

This chain uses TRBV14 with TRBJ2-1, with 8 bases that match TRBD2. The J segment lost 5 bases and the V segment lost 0 bases, leaving 12 bases of the junction unmatched. The CDR3 is 18 amino acids. In germline, CDR1 is SGHDN, CDR2 FVKESK. CDR3 protein: CASSQDDNPGLDDNEQFF. The CDR3 DNA sequence: TGTGCCAGCAGCCAAGATGACAACCCGGGACTAGATGACAATGAGCAGTTCTTC. Using reference TRBV14 and TRBJ2-1 for the parts outside the CDR3, the full variable domain is EAGVTQFPSHSVIEKGQTVTLRCDPISGHDNLYWYRRVMGKEIKFLLHFVKESKQDESGMPNNRFLAERTGGTYSTLKVQPAELEDSGVYFCASSQDDNPGLDDNEQFFGPGTRLTVL.

The CDR3 bases are TGCGCCAGCAGCTTGGGGGGTAGCGGTGCCAAAAACATTCAGTACTTC. It encodes CASSLGGSGAKNIQYF. This chain links TRBV5-1 with TRBJ2-4; D is perhaps TRBD2 (6 bases). The CDR3 has 16 residues. Looked up from germline, CDR1 is SGHRS and CDR2 is YFSETQ. Trimming left V 0 bases short and J 1 base short, with 11 bases between.

This clone appeared a single time. The V gene is TRBV28, the J gene TRBJ2-7; 7 bases are shared with TRBD1. Germline loops: CDR1 MDHEN, CDR2 SYDVKM. The CDR3 length is 13 residues. The ends lost 5 bases at V and 9 bases at J; junction bases unmatched: 10. CDR3 sequence: CASSPSGQFGQYF. CDR3 nucleotide sequence: TGTGCCAGCAGTCCCTCGGGACAGTTCGGGCAGTACTTC.

The chain links TRBV7-9 to TRBJ1-2, with 11 nucleotides matching TRBD1. The CDR3 runs 14 residues. Per germline, CDR1 SEHNR and CDR2 FQNEAQ (reference sequence). J gave up 7 bases and V 1 base, and 2 bases lay outside the gene matches. CDR3 nucleotides: TGTGCCAGCAGCTTAGGGACAGGGGGCACTGGCTACACCTTC. Protein product: CASSLGTGGTGYTF.

V is TRBV9 and J is TRBJ1-2; D is possibly TRBD1 (5 bases). The CDR3 consists of 14 residues. Trimming shortened V by 0 bases and J by 7 bases, and 13 bases separated the two germline ends. Germline V gives CDR1 SGDLS, CDR2 YYNGEE. This chain's CDR3 is CASSVARRDSGYTF. CDR3 in DNA: TGTGCCAGCAGCGTAGCCCGCAGGGATAGTGGCTACACCTTC.

The rearrangement links TRBV29-1 to TRBJ2-7, with 9 positions matching TRBD1. The length of the CDR3 is 12 residues. Unmatched junction bases numbered 3, after V lost 7 bases and J lost 2 bases. Germline V gives CDR1 SQVTM, CDR2 ANQGSEA. This CDR3 reads CSGRDRAYEQYF. CDR3 in DNA: TGCAGCGGCCGGGACAGGGCCTACGAGCAGTACTTC.

This chain uses TRBV18 with TRBJ2-7; 11 positions agree with TRBD2. Germline values: CDR1 KGHSH, CDR2 LQKENI. This CDR3 has 18 residues. V shed 2 bases, J shed 0 bases, and the junction held 9 bases outside the gene matches. DNA of the CDR3: TGTGCCAGCTCACCATTACCAACGACTAGCGGGGACTCCTACGAGCAGTACTTC. Protein sequence: CASSPLPTTSGDSYEQYF.